The entry below describes one TCR beta chain. Antigen: not known. TCRdb called the RT-PCR reads again in MiXCR, with one record for every CDR3 protein. The sample holds over 450,000 distinct CDR3 sequences, 10% to 15% seen once. The data are from a study of response to subunit inactivated influenza vaccine. Whole-study results and caveats: Authors suggested seasonal influenza vaccinations each recruit few new T cells.

Looked up from germline, CDR1 is DFQATT and CDR2 is SNEGSKA (reference sequence). CDR3 length equals 13 residues. V was cut by 7 bases and J by 6 bases, with 16 bases left in between. This receptor was taken from a man aged 45-65 years who received an inactivated influenza vaccine. The sequencing used PBMCs from blood, collected more than 35 days after vaccination. The chain carries TRBV20-1 and TRBJ2-1; D is ambiguous. This chain's CDR3 is CSVRSPKSNEQFF. CDR3 in DNA: TGCAGTGTCCGTTCCCCGAAAAGCAATGAGCAGTTCTTC.